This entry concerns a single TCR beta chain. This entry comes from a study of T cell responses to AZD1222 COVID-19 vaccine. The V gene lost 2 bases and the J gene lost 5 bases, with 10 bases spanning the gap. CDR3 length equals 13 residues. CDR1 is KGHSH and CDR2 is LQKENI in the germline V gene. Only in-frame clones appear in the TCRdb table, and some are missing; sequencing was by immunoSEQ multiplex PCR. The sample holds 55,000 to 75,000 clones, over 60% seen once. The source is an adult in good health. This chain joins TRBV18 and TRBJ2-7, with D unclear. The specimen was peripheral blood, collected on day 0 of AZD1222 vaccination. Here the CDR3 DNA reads TGTGCCAGCTCACCAATTGATGGACACGAGCAGTACTTC. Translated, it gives CASSPIDGHEQYF.